One and the same sample provided the 9 T cell receptor beta chains below, sequenced in a study of T cell responses to AZD1222 COVID-19 vaccine. Here immunoSEQ multiplex PCR was the method, and the copy in TCRdb shows in-frame clones only, minus some. The data contain 130,000 or so clones, 86% of them seen just once; the ten biggest clones take up more than 10%. Sample: peripheral blood, taken on day 0 of AZD1222 vaccination. The origin of the receptors is an adult in good health.

The chain employs TRBV10-3 and TRBJ2-3, with TRBD2 matching over 10 bases. V lost 8 bases and J lost 1; bases outside the gene matches: 0. The CDR3 is made up of 13 amino acids. Germline V gene sequence: CDR1 ENHRY, CDR2 SYGVKD. This CDR3 reads CAIGTSGTDTQYF. In DNA form, the CDR3 reads TGTGCCATCGGGACTAGCGGCACAGATACGCAGTATTTT.

V is TRBV6-5 and J is TRBJ1-6, with 9 bases that match TRBD1. This CDR3 region has 14 residues. J lost 6 bases, V lost 9 bases, and 6 bases had no gene match. Germline V lookup: CDR1 MNHEY, CDR2 SVGAGI. The CDR3 protein is CARGTGLRNSPLHF. CDR3 nucleotides: TGTGCCAGGGGGACAGGGTTACGTAATTCACCCCTCCACTTT.

This chain joins TRBV6-5 and TRBJ1-6; D might be TRBD1 (5 bases). The CDR3 length is 15 residues. V dropped 6 bases and J dropped 7 bases, with 16 bases sitting between them. The germline V gene encodes CDR1 MNHEY and CDR2 SVGAGI. The CDR3 DNA reads TGTGCCAGCAGGCAGATTGGCGGGGGGAATTCACCCCTCCACTTT. Amino acid sequence: CASRQIGGGNSPLHF.

This chain joins TRBV6-1 and TRBJ2-4; possible D gene TRBD1, 5 bases. The V end lost 1 base, the J end lost 3 bases, and 16 bases lay between the germline ends. The CDR3 spans 17 residues. Germline CDR1 and CDR2: MNHNS and SASEGT. CDR3: CASSEEVVGLDKNIQYF. The CDR3 DNA is TGTGCCAGCAGTGAAGAGGTGGTGGGGCTCGACAAAAACATTCAGTACTTC.

V is TRBV7-3 and J is TRBJ2-7; 9 bases match TRBD1. V dropped 5 bases and J dropped 4; count of bases not matched to a gene: 12. CDR1 is SGHTA, CDR2 FQGTGA, per germline. CDR3 length equals 16 residues. CDR3 region: CASSLDSGTGRYEQYF. DNA for the CDR3: TGTGCCAGCAGCCTTGATAGTGGGACAGGGAGGTACGAGCAGTACTTC.

This sequence joins TRBV19 and TRBJ1-1, with 12 bases matching TRBD1. From germline, CDR1 is LNHDA and CDR2 SQIVND (reference sequence). The CDR3 totals 16 residues. The junction had 11 bases not matched to a gene; V was cut back by 7 bases and J by 5 bases. CDR3 DNA: TGTGCCAGTACCCGGGACAGGGGGCGAAGTAGGACTGAAGCTTTCTTT. Protein product: CASTRDRGRSRTEAFF.

This chain joins TRBV6-5 and TRBJ1-2; tentative D call: TRBD1 (5 bases). The CDR3 sequence is 13 residues long. Trimming stripped 6 bases from V and 4 bases from J, with 12 bases between. The germline V gene encodes CDR1 MNHEY and CDR2 SVGAGI. CDR3 in amino acids: CASRRGNLYGYTF. The CDR3 DNA follows: TGTGCCAGCAGGAGGGGCAATCTCTATGGCTACACCTTC.

This clone was recorded a few times. The chain couples TRBV9 to TRBJ2-7; 10 positions agree with TRBD1. The CDR3 is 14 amino acids. CDR1 is SGDLS and CDR2 is YYNGEE in the germline V gene. Unmatched junction bases numbered 3, after V lost 2 bases and J lost 4 bases. The CDR3 nucleotides read TGTGCCAGCAGCGTGGAGGGACAGGGGTACGAGCAGTACTTC. Its translation: CASSVEGQGYEQYF. The whole variable domain, remainder taken from reference TRBV9 and TRBJ2-7, is DSGVTQTPKHLITATGQRVTLRCSPRSGDLSVYWYQQSLDQGLQFLIQYYNGEERAKGNILERFSAQQFPDLHSELNLSSLELGDSALYFCASSVEGQGYEQYFGPGTRLTVT.

The chain links TRBV7-3 to TRBJ2-1; tentatively, D is TRBD1 (5 bases). The CDR3 sequence is 15 residues long. The germline V gene has CDR1 SGHTA and CDR2 FQGTGA. V lost 6 bases, J lost 4 bases, and 16 bases lay in between. This CDR3 reads CASSQGTPIYNEQFF. In nucleotides, the CDR3 is TGTGCCAGCAGTCAGGGCACTCCAATTTACAATGAGCAGTTCTTC. The whole variable domain, remainder taken from reference TRBV7-3 and TRBJ2-1, is GAGVSQTPSNKVTEKGKYVELRCDPISGHTALYWYRQSLGQGPEFLIYFQGTGAADDSGLPNDRFFAVRPEGSVSTLKIQRTERGDSAVYLCASSQGTPIYNEQFFGPGTRLTVL.